The 21 T cell receptor beta chains listed next were all sequenced from one sample in a study of blood T cell repertoires in COVID-19. The repertoire was sequenced with immunoSEQ multiplex PCR; TCRdb's copy has only in-frame clones and lacks some. This table has 270,000 or so clones, around 88% appearing once. What was sequenced was PBMCs or T cells enriched from blood (not recorded which). The receptors were gathered from a woman between 35 and 50 years old with acute COVID-19.

This chain joins TRBV13 and TRBJ1-1, with 7 nucleotides matching TRBD1. The CDR3 totals 17 residues. J lost 1 base, V lost 5 bases, and 13 bases had no gene match. Germline CDR1 is PRHDT and CDR2 is FYEKMQ (reference sequence). The DNA of the CDR3 is TGTGCCAGCAGCGTACGACAGGGCTGGGAACCGAACACTGAAGCTTTCTTT. It is translated as CASSVRQGWEPNTEAFF.

The chain combines TRBV5-5 with TRBJ1-1, with D perhaps TRBD1 (5 bases). The CDR3 totals 14 residues. The V gene lost 4 bases and the J gene lost 8 bases, with 18 bases spanning the gap. Germline assignment: CDR1 SGHKS and CDR2 YYEKEE (reference sequence). CDR3 DNA sequence: TGTGCCAGCAGCCAGGACGGGGGTTTGGGGGAAGCTTTCTTT. Its protein is CASSQDGGLGEAFF.

This chain links TRBV7-8 with TRBJ2-3; D might be TRBD2 (6 bases). The CDR3 totals 14 residues. V lost 5 bases to trimming and J lost 6 bases, with 15 bases between them. In germline, CDR1 is SGHVS, CDR2 FQNEAQ. The CDR3 DNA reads TGTGCCAGCAGCCCACCGACTAGATCTGATACGCAGTATTTT. Residues: CASSPPTRSDTQYF.

This chain links TRBV9 with TRBJ2-3; 8 bases are shared with TRBD1. J was trimmed by 2 bases and V by 3 bases; bases with no gene match: 5. The CDR3 contains 15 residues. The germline V gene has CDR1 SGDLS and CDR2 YYNGEE. The CDR3 is CASSARTGNTDTQYF. The DNA for the CDR3 is TGTGCCAGCAGCGCGCGGACAGGGAACACAGATACGCAGTATTTT.

The chain recombines TRBV2 with TRBJ1-5; D unclear. From germline, CDR1 is SNHLY and CDR2 FYNNEI. The V end lost 8 bases, the J end lost 0 bases, and 8 bases lay between the germline ends. The CDR3 has 13 residues. Here the CDR3 reads CASGDFSNQPQHF. CDR3 nucleotide sequence: TGTGCCAGCGGCGACTTTAGCAATCAGCCCCAGCATTTT.

The chain is built from TRBV28 and TRBJ1-1, with D maybe TRBD1 (5 bases). There are 14 residues in the CDR3. Germline-derived CDR1 and CDR2 are MDHEN and SYDVKM. The V end was cut by 2 bases, the J end by 3 bases, with 10 bases between. In nucleotides, the CDR3 is TGTGCCAGCAGTTTAAGGCCAGGGCACACTGAAGCTTTCTTT. It encodes CASSLRPGHTEAFF.

The genes are TRBV20-1 and TRBJ2-3; possible D gene TRBD1, 6 bases. The V gene's germline CDR1 is DFQATT and CDR2 SNEGSKA (reference sequence). The CDR3 is 11 residues long. Trimming pared 6 bases from V and 12 bases from J, leaving 16 bases between. CDR3 region: CSARPGHLQYF. In nucleotides, the CDR3 is TGCAGTGCAAGGCCGGGACACCTACAGTATTTT.

This chain connects TRBV9 to TRBJ2-7; D is ambiguous. Trimming stripped 0 bases from V and 0 bases from J, with 13 bases between. The CDR3 consists of 16 residues. CDR1 is SGDLS and CDR2 is YYNGEE in the germline V gene. CDR3 in amino acids: CASSVDLGKSSYEQYF. As DNA, the CDR3 is TGTGCCAGCAGCGTAGATTTGGGCAAGAGCTCCTACGAGCAGTACTTC.

The V call is TRBV11-3, the J call TRBJ2-2; TRBD1 might be the D (5 bases). Germline V gene data show CDR1 as SGHNT and CDR2 as YENEEA. V lost 4 bases, J lost 4 bases, and 13 bases lay in between. The CDR3 extends over 15 amino acids. The CDR3 loop is CASSSLGRSTGELFF. CDR3 nucleotides: TGTGCCAGCAGCTCATTGGGGCGGTCCACCGGGGAGCTGTTTTTT.

The table lists this clone with a count of one. The chain combines TRBV9 with TRBJ1-4; possibly TRBD1 for D (6 bases). Germline CDR1 is SGDLS and CDR2 is YYNGEE. V was trimmed by 0 bases and J by 6 bases, leaving 6 bases between them. The CDR3 loop spans 13 amino acids. The CDR3 nucleotides are TGTGCCAGCAGCGTAGACAGGGATGAAAAACTGTTTTTT. Protein sequence: CASSVDRDEKLFF.

The chain couples TRBV14 to TRBJ1-1; D gene uncertain. Between the trimmed V and J ends, which lost 3 bases and 1 base, there was a span of 6 bases. CDR3 length equals 13 residues. Germline CDR1 reads SGHDN; CDR2 reads FVKESK. Written as DNA, the CDR3 is TGTGCCAGCAGCCAGTATAGGAACACTGAAGCTTTCTTT. Amino acid sequence: CASSQYRNTEAFF.

In this sample, this clone turned up a few times. V usage is TRBV28 and J usage is TRBJ2-2; D perhaps matches TRBD1 (5 bases). There are 16 residues in the CDR3. V lost 6 bases and J lost 7, with 21 bases in between. Germline loops: CDR1 MDHEN, CDR2 SYDVKM. The chain's CDR3 is CASRKQVLVGHGELFF. CDR3 sequence (DNA): TGTGCCAGCAGGAAACAGGTCCTAGTTGGCCACGGGGAGCTGTTTTTT.

This clone came up once. The chain joins TRBV5-1 to TRBJ2-1; 8 bases match TRBD2. This CDR3 is built from 20 residues. The J segment lost 5 bases and the V segment lost 0 bases, leaving 19 bases of the junction unmatched. Germline values: CDR1 SGHRS, CDR2 YFSETQ. The CDR3 region is CASSLVPPSGSAGWDNEQFF. The DNA of the CDR3 is TGCGCCAGCAGCTTGGTGCCCCCCAGCGGGAGCGCCGGGTGGGACAATGAGCAGTTCTTC.

This chain uses TRBV14 with TRBJ1-6, with TRBD1 matching 8 bases. Losses at the gene ends were 3 bases for V and 7 bases for J; bases not matched to a gene: 5. CDR3 length equals 15 residues. CDR1 is SGHDN, CDR2 FVKESK, per germline. The CDR3, as DNA: TGTGCCAGCAGCCAGCTTGACAGGGGAAATTCACCCCTCCACTTT. Residues: CASSQLDRGNSPLHF.

CDR3 sequence: CASSFSTGGGNTEAFF. The CDR3 DNA reads TGTGCCAGCAGTTTCTCGACAGGGGGCGGCAACACTGAAGCTTTCTTT. The chain carries TRBV27 and TRBJ1-1, with 10 bases aligning to TRBD1. The ends lost 3 bases at V and 2 bases at J; junction bases unmatched: 6. From germline, CDR1 is MNHEY and CDR2 SMNVEV (reference sequence). The CDR3 length is 16 residues.

V usage is TRBV9 and J usage is TRBJ2-5; 9 nucleotides line up with TRBD1. J lost 0 bases, V lost 7 bases, and 1 base had no gene match. Germline V gene data show CDR1 as SGDLS and CDR2 as YYNGEE. This CDR3 contains 13 residues. In nucleotides, the CDR3 is TGTGCCAGCGGGACAGGGAACCAAGAGACCCAGTACTTC. It specifies CASGTGNQETQYF.

In DNA form, the CDR3 reads TGTGCCAGTAGTCAGAATTCACCCCTCCACTTT. Translation gives CASSQNSPLHF. V is TRBV19 and J is TRBJ1-6; D gene unclear. Trimming removed 5 bases from V and 7 bases from J, with 3 bases in between. This CDR3 has 11 amino acids. Looked up from germline, CDR1 is LNHDA and CDR2 is SQIVND (reference sequence).

The chain couples TRBV9 to TRBJ2-1, with D possibly being TRBD1 (6 bases). The V end lost 0 bases, the J end lost 4 bases, and 11 bases lay between the germline ends. CDR3 length: 15 amino acids. CDR1 SGDLS and CDR2 YYNGEE come from the germline V gene. The CDR3 sequence is CASSVEGDIYNEQFF. DNA of the CDR3: TGTGCCAGCAGCGTAGAGGGGGATATATACAATGAGCAGTTCTTC.

Remarks on this clone: This sample includes further DNA sequences coding for the same CDR3. The genes are TRBV7-3 and TRBJ1-1; 7 bases line up with TRBD1. Germline V gene data show CDR1 as SGHTA and CDR2 as FQGTGA. This CDR3 region has 14 residues. V shed 3 bases and J 3 bases; nucleotides not matched to a gene: 4. The CDR3 DNA reads TGTGCCAGCAGCTTGACAGGGCCGGACACTGAAGCTTTCTTT. Translating it yields CASSLTGPDTEAFF.

V gene TRBV9 combines with J gene TRBJ2-7, with a tentative D call TRBD2 (6 bases). Germline CDR1 SGDLS, CDR2 YYNGEE. Trimming removed 2 bases at V and 3 bases at J, with 15 bases between. This CDR3 region has 15 residues. Here the CDR3 reads CASSVGGGAGYEQYF. The CDR3 region has the DNA TGTGCCAGCAGCGTCGGGGGTGGGGCGGGCTACGAGCAGTACTTC.

In DNA form, the CDR3 reads TGTGCCAGCAGCGTAGAGGCGGGAGGGAATCCCTCCTACAATGAGCAGTTCTTC. Its protein product is CASSVEAGGNPSYNEQFF. The genes are TRBV9 and TRBJ2-1, with 9 bases identical to TRBD2. The CDR3 runs 18 residues. Germline-derived CDR1 and CDR2 are SGDLS and YYNGEE. V lost 0 bases and J lost 0; bases outside the gene matches: 7.